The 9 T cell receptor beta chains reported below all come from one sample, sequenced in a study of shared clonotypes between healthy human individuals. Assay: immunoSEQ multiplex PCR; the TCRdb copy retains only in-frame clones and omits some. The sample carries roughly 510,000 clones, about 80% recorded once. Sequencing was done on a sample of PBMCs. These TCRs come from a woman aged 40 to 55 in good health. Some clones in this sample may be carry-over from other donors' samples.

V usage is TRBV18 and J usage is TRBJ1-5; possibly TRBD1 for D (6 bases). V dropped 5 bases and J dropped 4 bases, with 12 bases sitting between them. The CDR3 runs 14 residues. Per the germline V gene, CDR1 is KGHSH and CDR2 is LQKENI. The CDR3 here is CASSSQGLNQPQHF. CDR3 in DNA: TGTGCCAGCTCATCACAGGGTCTTAATCAGCCCCAGCATTTT.

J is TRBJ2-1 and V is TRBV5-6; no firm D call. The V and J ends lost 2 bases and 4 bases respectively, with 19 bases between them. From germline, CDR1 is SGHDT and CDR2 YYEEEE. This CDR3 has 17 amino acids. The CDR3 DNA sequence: TGTGCCAGCAGCTTCGAAAAGGGAATCCATAAGTACAATGAGCAGTTCTTC. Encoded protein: CASSFEKGIHKYNEQFF.

CDR3 protein: CASSSDRGGSYEQYF. CDR3 sequence (DNA): TGTGCCAGCAGCTCGGACAGGGGAGGTTCCTACGAGCAGTACTTC. This chain uses TRBV7-2 with TRBJ2-7, with 9 bases lining up with TRBD1. The CDR3 has 15 amino acids. The V segment lost 4 bases and the J segment 1 base; nucleotides outside the gene matches: 5. Germline CDR1 is SGHTA and CDR2 is FQGNSA.

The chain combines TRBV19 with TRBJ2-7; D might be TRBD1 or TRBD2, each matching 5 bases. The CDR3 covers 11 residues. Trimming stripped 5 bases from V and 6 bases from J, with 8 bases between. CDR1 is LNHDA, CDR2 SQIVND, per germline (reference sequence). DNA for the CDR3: TGTGCCAGTAGTCGGGGCCCCGAGCAGTACTTC. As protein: CASSRGPEQYF.

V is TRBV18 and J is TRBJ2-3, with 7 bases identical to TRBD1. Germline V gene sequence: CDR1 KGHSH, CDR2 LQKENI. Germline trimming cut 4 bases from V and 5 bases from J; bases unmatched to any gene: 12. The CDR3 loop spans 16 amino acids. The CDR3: CASSQYRDRRLDTQYF. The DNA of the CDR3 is TGTGCCAGCTCACAATACCGGGACAGACGGTTAGATACGCAGTATTTT.

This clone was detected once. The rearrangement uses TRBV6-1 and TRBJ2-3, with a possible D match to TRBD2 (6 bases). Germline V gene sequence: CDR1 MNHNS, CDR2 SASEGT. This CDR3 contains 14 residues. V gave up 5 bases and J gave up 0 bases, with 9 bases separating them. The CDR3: CASSNSGSTDTQYF. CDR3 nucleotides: TGTGCCAGCAGTAATAGCGGAAGCACAGATACGCAGTATTTT.

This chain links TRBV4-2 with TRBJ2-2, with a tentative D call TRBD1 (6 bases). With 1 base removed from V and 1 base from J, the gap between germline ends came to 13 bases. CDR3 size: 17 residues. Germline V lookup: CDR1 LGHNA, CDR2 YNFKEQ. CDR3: CASSQGRYRVNTGELFF. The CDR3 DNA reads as TGTGCCAGCAGCCAAGGACGATACAGGGTGAACACCGGGGAGCTGTTTTTT.

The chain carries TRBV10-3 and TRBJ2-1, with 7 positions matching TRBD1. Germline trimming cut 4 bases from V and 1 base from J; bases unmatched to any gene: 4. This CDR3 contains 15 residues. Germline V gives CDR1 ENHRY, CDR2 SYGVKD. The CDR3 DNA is TGTGCCATCAGTGCAAACAGGGGTTCCTACAATGAGCAGTTCTTC. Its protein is CAISANRGSYNEQFF.

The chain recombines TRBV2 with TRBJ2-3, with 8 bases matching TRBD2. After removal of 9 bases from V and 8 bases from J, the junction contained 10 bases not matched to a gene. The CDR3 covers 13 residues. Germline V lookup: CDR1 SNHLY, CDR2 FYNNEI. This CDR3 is CASRASGLGTQYF. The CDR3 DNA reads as TGTGCCAGTCGGGCTAGCGGGTTAGGTACGCAGTATTTT.